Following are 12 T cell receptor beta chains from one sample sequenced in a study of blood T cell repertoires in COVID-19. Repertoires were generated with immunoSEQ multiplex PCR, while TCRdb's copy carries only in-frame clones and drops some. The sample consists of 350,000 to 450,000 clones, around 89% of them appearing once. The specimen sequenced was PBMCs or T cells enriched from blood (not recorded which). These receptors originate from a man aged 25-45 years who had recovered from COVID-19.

The CDR3 region is CASSQSPGQGAAVSGYTF. The CDR3 DNA reads TGCGCCAGCAGCCAATCCCCGGGACAGGGGGCCGCCGTATCCGGCTACACCTTC. The V gene is TRBV4-1, the J gene TRBJ1-2; TRBD1 agrees at 12 bases. With 2 bases clipped from V and 8 bases from J, the junction kept 15 bases outside the gene matches. The CDR3 is made up of 18 amino acids. Germline V gene sequence: CDR1 MGHRA, CDR2 YSYEKL.

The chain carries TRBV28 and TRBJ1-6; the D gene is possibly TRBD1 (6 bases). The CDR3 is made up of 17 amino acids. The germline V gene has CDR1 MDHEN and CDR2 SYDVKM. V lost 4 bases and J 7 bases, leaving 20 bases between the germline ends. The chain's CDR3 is CASSSDFGAGVNSPLHF. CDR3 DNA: TGTGCCAGCAGTTCCGACTTTGGGGCAGGGGTAAATTCACCCCTCCACTTT.

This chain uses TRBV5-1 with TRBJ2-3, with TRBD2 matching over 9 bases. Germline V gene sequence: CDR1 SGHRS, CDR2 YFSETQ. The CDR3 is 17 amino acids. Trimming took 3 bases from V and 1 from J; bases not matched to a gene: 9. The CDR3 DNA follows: TGCGCCAGCAGCTGGGTAGCGGGAGTAGACCGCACAGATACGCAGTATTTT. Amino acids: CASSWVAGVDRTDTQYF.

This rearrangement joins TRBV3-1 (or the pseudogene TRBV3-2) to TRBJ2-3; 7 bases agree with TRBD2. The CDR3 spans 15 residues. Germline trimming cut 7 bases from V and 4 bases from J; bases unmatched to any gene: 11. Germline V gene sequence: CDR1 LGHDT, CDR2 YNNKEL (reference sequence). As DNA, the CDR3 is TGTGCCAGCAAACTCCAAGTAAGCGGGGCAGATACGCAGTATTTT. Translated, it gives CASKLQVSGADTQYF.

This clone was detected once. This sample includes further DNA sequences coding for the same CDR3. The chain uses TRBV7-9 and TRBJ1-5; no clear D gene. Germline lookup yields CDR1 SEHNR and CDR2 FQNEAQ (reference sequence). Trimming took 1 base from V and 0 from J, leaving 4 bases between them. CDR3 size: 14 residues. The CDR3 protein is CASSLGHSNQPQHF. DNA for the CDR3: TGTGCCAGCAGCTTAGGTCATAGCAATCAGCCCCAGCATTTT. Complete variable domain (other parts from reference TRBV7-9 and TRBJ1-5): DTGVSQNPRHKITKRGQNVTFRCDPISEHNRLYWYRQTLGQGPEFLTYFQNEAQLEKSRLLSDRFSAERPKGSFSTLEIQRTEQGDSAMYLCASSLGHSNQPQHFGDGTRLSIL.

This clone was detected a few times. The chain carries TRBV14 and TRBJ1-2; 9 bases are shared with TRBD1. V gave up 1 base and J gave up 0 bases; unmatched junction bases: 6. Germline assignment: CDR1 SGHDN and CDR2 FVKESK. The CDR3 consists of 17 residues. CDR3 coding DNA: TGTGCCAGCAGCCAAGGACAGGGGGGGCCTACTAACTATGGCTACACCTTC. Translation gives CASSQGQGGPTNYGYTF.

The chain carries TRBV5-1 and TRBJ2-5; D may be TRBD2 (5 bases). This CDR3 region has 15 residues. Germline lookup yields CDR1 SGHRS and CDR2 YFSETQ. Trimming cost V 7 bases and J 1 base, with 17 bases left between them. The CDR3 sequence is CASHPAGLPQETQYF. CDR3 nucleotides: TGCGCCAGCCACCCGGCGGGCTTGCCCCAAGAGACCCAGTACTTC.

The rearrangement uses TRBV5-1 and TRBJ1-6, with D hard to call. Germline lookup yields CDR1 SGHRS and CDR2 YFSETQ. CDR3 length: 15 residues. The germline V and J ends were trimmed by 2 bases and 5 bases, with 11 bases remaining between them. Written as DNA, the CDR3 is TGCGCCAGCAGCTTAACCGTCGGTAATAATTCACCCCTCCACTTT. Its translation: CASSLTVGNNSPLHF.

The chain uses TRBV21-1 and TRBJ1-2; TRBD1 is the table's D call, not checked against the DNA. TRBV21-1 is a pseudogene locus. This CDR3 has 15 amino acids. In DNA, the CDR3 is TGTGCCAGTCGAGGGGGTGGGACAGAGGATCCCCGCTACACCTTC. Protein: CASRGGGTEDPRYTF.

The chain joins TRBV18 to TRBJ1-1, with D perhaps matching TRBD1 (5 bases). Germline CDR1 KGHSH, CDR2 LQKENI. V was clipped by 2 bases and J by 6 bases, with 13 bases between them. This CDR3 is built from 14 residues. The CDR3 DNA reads TGTGCCAGCTCACCAGGGGCGACACGACCTGAAGCTTTCTTT. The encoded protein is CASSPGATRPEAFF.

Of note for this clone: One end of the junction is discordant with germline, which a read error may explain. DNA of the CDR3: TGTGCCAGCAGCCTAGCCGGGACAGTTAGCAATCAGCCCCAGCATTTT. It codes for CASSLAGTVSNQPQHF. This chain links TRBV7-9 with TRBJ1-5; 7 nucleotides line up with TRBD1. This CDR3 is built from 16 residues. The V gene's germline CDR1 is SEHNR and CDR2 FQNEAQ (reference sequence).

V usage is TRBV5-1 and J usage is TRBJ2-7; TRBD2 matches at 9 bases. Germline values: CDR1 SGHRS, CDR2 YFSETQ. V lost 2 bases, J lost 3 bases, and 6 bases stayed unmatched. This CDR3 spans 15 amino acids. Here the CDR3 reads CASSLASGAIYEQYF. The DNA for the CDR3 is TGCGCCAGCAGCTTAGCTAGCGGGGCGATCTACGAGCAGTACTTC.